The 28 T cell receptor beta chains below all came from one sample that was sequenced in a study of OX40 agonist ivuxolimab in advanced cancers. Clones were sequenced by immunoSEQ multiplex PCR, and TCRdb holds only the in-frame ones, with some missing. The sample contains fewer than 100,000 clones, 70% to 90% of which appear only once. The sample here was CD4+ or CD8+ T cells sorted from blood, taken in a trial of the OX40 agonist ivuxolimab. Receptor source: an adult with an advanced solid tumor such as melanoma, head and neck, liver or kidney cancer.

This clone was recorded a few times. The J gene is TRBJ1-6, the V gene TRBV30; no clear D gene. V was shortened by 3 bases and J by 7 bases, with 7 bases between the two germline ends. Germline V gives CDR1 GTSNPN, CDR2 SVGIG (reference sequence). CDR3 size: 12 residues. The CDR3 sequence: CAWRGANSPLHF. CDR3 sequence (DNA): TGTGCCTGGAGGGGAGCAAATTCACCCCTCCACTTT. Full variable domain (missing parts from reference TRBV30 and TRBJ1-6): SQTIHQWPATLVQPVGSPLSLECTVEGTSNPNLYWYRQAAGRGLQLLFYSVGIGQISSEVPQNLSASRPQDRQFILSSKKLLLSDSGFYLCAWRGANSPLHFGNGTRLTVT.

This chain links TRBV28 with TRBJ2-1; 7 nucleotides agree with TRBD1. After removal of 5 bases from V and 4 bases from J, the junction contained 8 bases not matched to a gene. There are 15 residues in the CDR3. CDR1 and CDR2 from the germline V gene are MDHEN and SYDVKM. DNA of the CDR3: TGTGCCAGCAGTACCCGACAGGGTTCATACAATGAGCAGTTCTTC. Translation gives CASSTRQGSYNEQFF.

This chain uses TRBV7-3 with TRBJ1-1, with TRBD1 as a possible D gene (6 bases). Trimming took off 5 bases at V and 0 bases at J, with 16 bases between the two ends. Germline CDR1 and CDR2: SGHTA and FQGTGA. CDR3 length equals 16 residues. This CDR3 reads CASSPRTGTMNTEAFF. In nucleotides, the CDR3 is TGTGCCAGCAGCCCTCGTACAGGGACTATGAACACTGAAGCTTTCTTT.

This chain joins TRBV4-1 and TRBJ1-2; 7 nucleotides align to TRBD1. Germline V gene lookup returns CDR1 MGHRA and CDR2 YSYEKL. This CDR3 region has 15 residues. The V segment lost 0 bases and the J segment 4 bases; nucleotides outside the gene matches: 5. The CDR3 reads CASSQEDRRSYGYTF. CDR3 DNA: TGCGCCAGCAGCCAAGAGGACAGGCGAAGCTATGGCTACACCTTC.

This clone has only a few counts. The chain carries TRBV5-1 and TRBJ2-7, with TRBD1 matching 8 bases. The CDR3 is made up of 16 amino acids. Trimming cost V 0 bases and J 1 base; bases outside gene matches: 6. Per the germline V gene, CDR1 is SGHRS and CDR2 is YFSETQ. CDR3 coding DNA: TGCGCCAGCAGCTTGGGGGCGGGACAGGTTTCCTACGAGCAGTACTTC. Amino acids: CASSLGAGQVSYEQYF. Drawing the rest from reference TRBV5-1 and TRBJ2-7, the complete variable domain is KAGVTQTPRYLIKTRGQQVTLSCSPISGHRSVSWYQQTPGQGLQFLFEYFSETQRNKGNFPGRFSGRQFSNSRSEMNVSTLELGDSALYLCASSLGAGQVSYEQYFGPGTRLTVT.

This clone was detected a few times. This sequence joins TRBV19 and TRBJ1-1, with D unclear. With 5 bases removed from V and 1 base from J, the gap between germline ends came to 5 bases. CDR1 and CDR2 from the germline V gene are LNHDA and SQIVND (reference sequence). This CDR3 has 12 residues. Here the CDR3 reads CASSASNTEAFF. For the CDR3, the DNA is TGTGCCAGTAGTGCGTCGAACACTGAAGCTTTCTTT.

The J gene is TRBJ1-1, the V gene TRBV7-9; 9 bases match TRBD1. CDR1 SEHNR and CDR2 FQNEAQ come from the germline V gene (reference sequence). Trimming at V came to 0 bases and at J to 1 base, leaving 3 bases not matched to a gene. This CDR3 comprises 16 residues. The CDR3 region has the DNA TGTGCCAGCAGCTTAGCGGGGACAGGGAAGAACACTGAAGCTTTCTTT. Its protein product is CASSLAGTGKNTEAFF.

This chain uses TRBV7-9 with TRBJ1-2; 9 positions match TRBD1. In germline, CDR1 is SEHNR, CDR2 FQNEAQ (reference sequence). The CDR3 is 15 amino acids. Unmatched junction bases numbered 6, after V lost 4 bases and J lost 3 bases. In DNA form, the CDR3 reads TGTGCCAGCAGCTCAACAGGGGGCTCTTACTATGGCTACACCTTC. This sequence encodes CASSSTGGSYYGYTF. The full variable domain, in which reference TRBV7-9 and TRBJ1-2 provide the parts outside the CDR3, is DTGVSQNPRHKITKRGQNVTFRCDPISEHNRLYWYRQTLGQGPEFLTYFQNEAQLEKSRLLSDRFSAERPKGSFSTLEIQRTEQGDSAMYLCASSSTGGSYYGYTFGSGTRLTVV.

The CDR3 bases are TGTGCCAGTAGTATAGAAGGGAGCCGGGAGCTGTTTTTT. Translating it yields CASSIEGSRELFF. The chain combines TRBV19 with TRBJ2-2; tentatively, D is TRBD2 (5 bases). This CDR3 is 13 amino acids long. Germline CDR1 reads LNHDA; CDR2 reads SQIVND (reference sequence). Between the trimmed V and J ends, which lost 0 bases and 9 bases, there was a span of 8 bases.

The chain uses TRBV7-2 and TRBJ1-6; D gene uncertain. The V end lost 11 bases, the J end lost 7 bases, and 15 bases lay between the germline ends. The CDR3 is 13 residues long. The germline gives CDR1 SGHTA, CDR2 FQGNSA. As DNA, the CDR3 is TGTGCCTCCGAGGCAGGCTCGAATTCACCCCTCCACTTT. Residues: CASEAGSNSPLHF.

The chain is built from TRBV28 and TRBJ2-5; 7 bases align to TRBD2. V dropped 3 bases and J dropped 4; count of bases not matched to a gene: 17. The germline V gene encodes CDR1 MDHEN and CDR2 SYDVKM. The CDR3 is 18 amino acids. The CDR3 spells CASSLKGRRGRLGETQYF. The CDR3 nucleotides are TGTGCCAGCAGTTTGAAGGGCAGGCGGGGGAGATTGGGAGAGACCCAGTACTTC.

The rearrangement joins TRBV5-1 to TRBJ1-5; D call uncertain. CDR3 size: 13 residues. CDR1 and CDR2 (germline): SGHRS, YFSETQ. V was cut by 0 bases and J by 9 bases, with 10 bases left in between. CDR3 region: CASSLETGGPQHF. The DNA of the CDR3 is TGCGCCAGCAGCTTGGAGACCGGTGGGCCCCAGCATTTT.

V is TRBV29-1 and J is TRBJ1-2, with D uncertain. With 6 bases removed from V and 0 bases from J, the gap between germline ends came to 14 bases. CDR1 and CDR2 (germline): SQVTM, ANQGSEA. The CDR3 has 14 residues. CDR3 in DNA: TGCAGCGTCAGCGGACGTTTAGCTAACTATGGCTACACCTTC. It codes for CSVSGRLANYGYTF.

This clone was seen only a few times. This specimen includes other DNA sequences encoding the same CDR3. The V call is TRBV18, the J call TRBJ2-3, with 8 bases identical to TRBD1. Germline V gene lookup returns CDR1 KGHSH and CDR2 LQKENI. V shed 3 bases and J 4 bases; nucleotides not matched to a gene: 3. The CDR3 contains 14 residues. CDR3 coding DNA: TGTGCCAGCTCACCGGGACAGGCATCAGATACGCAGTATTTT. Translation: CASSPGQASDTQYF.

The chain has TRBV5-6 and TRBJ2-7; 7 bases agree with TRBD1. J lost 0 bases, V lost 0 bases, and 6 bases had no gene match. The germline V gene encodes CDR1 SGHDT and CDR2 YYEEEE. This CDR3 spans 16 amino acids. This CDR3 reads CASSLASQGTSYEQYF. CDR3 DNA sequence: TGTGCCAGCAGCTTGGCCTCACAGGGGACCTCCTACGAGCAGTACTTC.

The rearrangement uses TRBV5-1 and TRBJ1-1, with 8 nucleotides matching TRBD1. CDR1 SGHRS and CDR2 YFSETQ come from the germline V gene. The CDR3 loop spans 17 amino acids. Trimming at V came to 2 bases and at J to 0 bases, leaving 9 bases not matched to a gene. Here the CDR3 reads CASSFTAQGDLNTEAFF. CDR3 DNA sequence: TGCGCCAGCAGCTTTACTGCACAGGGGGACCTGAACACTGAAGCTTTCTTT.

The V and J genes are TRBV5-1 and TRBJ1-1, with a tentative D call TRBD1 (6 bases). Trimming pared 3 bases from V and 6 bases from J, leaving 18 bases between. Germline V lookup: CDR1 SGHRS, CDR2 YFSETQ. This CDR3 contains 15 residues. CDR3 coding DNA: TGCGCCAGCAGCTCCGAGGGGGAGGGGCCCCCTGAAGCTTTCTTT. Protein product: CASSSEGEGPPEAFF.

The chain carries TRBV5-4 and TRBJ2-3, with a tentative D call TRBD2 (7 bases). In germline, CDR1 is SGHNT, CDR2 YYREEE (reference sequence). The CDR3 consists of 16 residues. V shed 0 bases and J shed 1 base, with 12 bases lying between them. CDR3 sequence reads: CASSLEGGVGTDTQYF. CDR3 DNA: TGTGCCAGCAGCTTGGAGGGGGGGGTGGGCACAGATACGCAGTATTTT.

Worth noting for this clone: One junction end does not reproduce the germline sequence, and a read error may be involved. This rearrangement joins TRBV7-7 to TRBJ1-2; 12 positions agree with TRBD1. Germline assignment: CDR1 SSHAT and CDR2 FNYEAQ (reference sequence). This CDR3 region has 17 residues. For the CDR3, the DNA is TGTGCTAGCAGCGATGGGGACAGGGGGCGAGGTGGCTATGGCTACACCTTC. It specifies CASSDGDRGRGGYGYTF.

The genes are TRBV5-6 and TRBJ1-6; TRBD1 matches at 7 bases. This CDR3 comprises 16 residues. Germline lookup yields CDR1 SGHDT and CDR2 YYEEEE. J lost 6 bases, V lost 5 bases, and 11 bases had no gene match. The CDR3 DNA is TGTGCCAGCAGTCCACGAACAGGGGCCGGTAATTCACCCCTCCACTTT. Translation: CASSPRTGAGNSPLHF.

V is TRBV6-1 and J is TRBJ1-5; 7 bases map to TRBD1. Germline CDR1 is MNHNS and CDR2 is SASEGT. There are 18 residues in the CDR3. V lost 4 bases, J lost 0 bases, and 12 bases stayed unmatched. CDR3 protein: CASSGPGQKRYSNQPQHF. The CDR3 coding sequence is TGTGCCAGCAGTGGACCGGGACAGAAAAGATATAGCAATCAGCCCCAGCATTTT.

The chain carries TRBV6-1 and TRBJ1-2, with 9 bases fitting TRBD1. V shed 6 bases and J 4 bases; nucleotides not matched to a gene: 3. The CDR3 sequence is 13 residues long. CDR1 MNHNS and CDR2 SASEGT come from the germline V gene. CDR3 in DNA: TGTGCCAGCAGCGGGGACAGGGTCTATGGCTACACCTTC. Residues: CASSGDRVYGYTF.

The chain combines TRBV28 with TRBJ1-4, with D unresolved. Trimming stripped 5 bases from V and 0 bases from J, with 10 bases between. Germline lookup yields CDR1 MDHEN and CDR2 SYDVKM. This CDR3 has 15 amino acids. The CDR3 loop reads CASSPGSATNEKLFF. The CDR3 DNA follows: TGTGCCAGCAGTCCGGGAAGCGCAACTAATGAAAAACTGTTTTTT.

This clone came up a few times. The chain couples TRBV14 to TRBJ2-1, with TRBD1 matching 7 bases. The V and J ends lost 1 base and 9 bases, in that order; junction bases with no gene match: 6. Germline CDR1 SGHDN, CDR2 FVKESK. There are 14 residues in the CDR3. CDR3 sequence: CASSQAYRGSEQFF. CDR3 bases: TGTGCCAGCAGCCAAGCCTACAGGGGTAGTGAGCAGTTCTTC.

The chain employs TRBV5-4 and TRBJ1-1; no clear D. The CDR3 is 11 amino acids. The V gene lost 3 bases and the J gene lost 3 bases, with 3 bases spanning the gap. The germline gives CDR1 SGHNT, CDR2 YYREEE (reference sequence). CDR3 sequence reads: CASSWDTEAFF. The DNA of the CDR3 is TGTGCCAGCAGCTGGGACACTGAAGCTTTCTTT.

The gene calls are TRBV7-3 and TRBJ2-7; TRBD1 is a possible D gene (6 bases). Germline V gene data show CDR1 as SGHTA and CDR2 as FQGTGA. There are 16 residues in the CDR3. V was cut by 5 bases and J by 2 bases, with 19 bases left in between. CDR3 in DNA: TGTGCCAGCAGCCCATCTCCGGGACAAGGACCCTACGAGCAGTACTTC. Protein: CASSPSPGQGPYEQYF.

The chain employs TRBV2 and TRBJ2-3; D gene ambiguous. Germline V gene data show CDR1 as SNHLY and CDR2 as FYNNEI. V was trimmed by 6 bases and J by 4 bases, leaving 11 bases between them. CDR3 length: 13 amino acids. DNA of the CDR3: TGTGCCAGCAGAATTATAGGCTCAGATACGCAGTATTTT. It encodes CASRIIGSDTQYF.

This rearrangement joins TRBV5-4 to TRBJ2-3; the match to TRBD2 covers 8 bases. Germline CDR1 reads SGHNT; CDR2 reads YYREEE (reference sequence). Trimming at V came to 3 bases and at J to 0 bases, leaving 9 bases not matched to a gene. This CDR3 is 17 amino acids long. The CDR3 reads CASSSPLAGRSTDTQYF. DNA of the CDR3: TGTGCCAGCAGCTCTCCCTTAGCGGGGAGGAGCACAGATACGCAGTATTTT.